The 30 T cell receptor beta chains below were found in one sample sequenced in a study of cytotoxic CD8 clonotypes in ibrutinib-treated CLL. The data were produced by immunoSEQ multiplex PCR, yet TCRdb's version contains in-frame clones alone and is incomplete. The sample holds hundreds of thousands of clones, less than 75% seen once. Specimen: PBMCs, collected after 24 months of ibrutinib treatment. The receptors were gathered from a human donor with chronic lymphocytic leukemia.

CDR3 nucleotides: TGTGCCAGCACGTGGGGAGGGGCGAGATACGAGCAGTACTTC. The encoded protein is CASTWGGARYEQYF. This rearrangement joins TRBV2 to TRBJ2-7; 7 bases fit TRBD2. CDR1 and CDR2 from the germline V gene are SNHLY and FYNNEI. This CDR3 is built from 14 residues. J gave up 4 bases and V 7 bases, and 10 bases lay outside the gene matches. The variable domain in full, completed from reference TRBV2 and TRBJ2-7, reads EPEVTQTPSHQVTQMGQEVILRCVPISNHLYFYWYRQILGQKVEFLVSFYNNEISEKSEIFDDQFSVERPDGSNFTLKIRSTKLEDSAMYFCASTWGGARYEQYFGPGTRLTVT.

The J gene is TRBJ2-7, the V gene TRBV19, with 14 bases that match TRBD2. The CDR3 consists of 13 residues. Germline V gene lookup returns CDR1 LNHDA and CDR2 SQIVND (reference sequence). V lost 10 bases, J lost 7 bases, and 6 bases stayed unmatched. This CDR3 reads CATGLAGVGEQYF. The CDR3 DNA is TGTGCCACGGGACTAGCGGGAGTGGGAGAGCAGTACTTC.

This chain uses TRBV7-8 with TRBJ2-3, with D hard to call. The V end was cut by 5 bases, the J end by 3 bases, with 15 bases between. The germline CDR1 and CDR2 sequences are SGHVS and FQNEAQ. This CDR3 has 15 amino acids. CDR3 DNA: TGTGCCAGCAGCCCCCGGCCCGTGGGAACAGATACGCAGTATTTT. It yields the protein CASSPRPVGTDTQYF.

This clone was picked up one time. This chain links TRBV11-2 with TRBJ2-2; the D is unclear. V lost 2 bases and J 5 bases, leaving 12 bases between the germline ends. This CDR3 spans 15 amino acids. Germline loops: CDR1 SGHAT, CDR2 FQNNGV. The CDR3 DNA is TGTGCCAGCAGCTTACACCCGACGGAAACCGGGGAGCTGTTTTTT. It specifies CASSLHPTETGELFF.

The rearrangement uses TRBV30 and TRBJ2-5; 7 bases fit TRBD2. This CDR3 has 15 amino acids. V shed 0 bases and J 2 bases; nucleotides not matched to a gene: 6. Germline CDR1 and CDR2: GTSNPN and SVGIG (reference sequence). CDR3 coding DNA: TGTGCCTGGAGTGTGGGGTCTAGCGGACAAGAGACCCAGTACTTC. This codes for CAWSVGSSGQETQYF.

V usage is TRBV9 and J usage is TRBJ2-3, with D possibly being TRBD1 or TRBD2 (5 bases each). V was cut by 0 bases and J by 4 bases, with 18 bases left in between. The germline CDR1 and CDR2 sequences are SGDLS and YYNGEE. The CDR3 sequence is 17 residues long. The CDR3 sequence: CASSVEGKPDSADTQYF. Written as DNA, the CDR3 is TGTGCCAGCAGCGTAGAGGGGAAACCCGATAGCGCAGATACGCAGTATTTT. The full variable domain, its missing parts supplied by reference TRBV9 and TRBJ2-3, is DSGVTQTPKHLITATGQRVTLRCSPRSGDLSVYWYQQSLDQGLQFLIQYYNGEERAKGNILERFSAQQFPDLHSELNLSSLELGDSALYFCASSVEGKPDSADTQYFGPGTRLTVL.

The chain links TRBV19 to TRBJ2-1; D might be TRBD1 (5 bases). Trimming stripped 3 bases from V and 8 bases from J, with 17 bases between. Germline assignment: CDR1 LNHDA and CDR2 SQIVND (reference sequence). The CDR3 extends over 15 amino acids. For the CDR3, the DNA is TGTGCCAGTAGTATGGGCAACCAGGGCGCGGATGAGCAGTTCTTC. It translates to CASSMGNQGADEQFF.

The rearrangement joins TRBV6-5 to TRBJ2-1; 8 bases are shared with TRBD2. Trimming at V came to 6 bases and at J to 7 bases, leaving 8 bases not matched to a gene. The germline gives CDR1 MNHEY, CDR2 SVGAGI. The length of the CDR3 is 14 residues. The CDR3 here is CASRPGGSRNEQFF. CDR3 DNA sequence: TGTGCCAGCAGGCCGGGAGGGTCCAGGAATGAGCAGTTCTTC.

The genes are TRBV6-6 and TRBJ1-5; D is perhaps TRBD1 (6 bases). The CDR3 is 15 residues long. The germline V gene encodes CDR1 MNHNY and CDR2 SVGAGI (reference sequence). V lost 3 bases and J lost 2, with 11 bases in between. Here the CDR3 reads CASSYRDTGNQPQHF. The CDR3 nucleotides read TGTGCCAGCAGTTATAGGGACACGGGCAATCAGCCCCAGCATTTT.

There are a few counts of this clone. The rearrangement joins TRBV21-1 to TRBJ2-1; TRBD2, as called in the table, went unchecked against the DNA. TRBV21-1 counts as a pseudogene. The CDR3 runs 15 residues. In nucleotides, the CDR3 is TGTGCCAGCAGCGTGACTGGACCGGAGGCCAATGAGCAGTTCTTC. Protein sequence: CASSVTGPEANEQFF.

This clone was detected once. In nucleotides, the CDR3 is TGTGCCAGCAGTTACTCCCGAAGCTTTTCAGCCGGGGAGCTGTTTTTT. It encodes CASSYSRSFSAGELFF. The chain is built from TRBV6-5 and TRBJ2-2; D is ambiguous. Germline CDR1 is MNHEY and CDR2 is SVGAGI. This CDR3 has 16 residues. Trimming removed 0 bases from V and 6 bases from J, with 14 bases in between.

CDR3: CASSTQRTGRGNEQFF. The CDR3 nucleotides are TGCGCCAGCAGCACCCAGAGAACGGGACGGGGGAATGAGCAGTTCTTC. The chain uses TRBV4-3 and TRBJ2-1; tentative D call: TRBD2 (6 bases). V was trimmed by 5 bases and J by 7 bases, leaving 21 bases between them. Germline V lookup: CDR1 LGHNA, CDR2 YSLEER. CDR3 size: 16 residues.

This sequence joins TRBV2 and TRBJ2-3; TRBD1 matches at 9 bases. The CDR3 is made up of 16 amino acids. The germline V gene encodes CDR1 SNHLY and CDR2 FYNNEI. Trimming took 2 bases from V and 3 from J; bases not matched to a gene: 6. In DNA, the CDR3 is TGTGCCAGCAGTGAATGGGACAGGGTGAGGACAGATACGCAGTATTTT. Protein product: CASSEWDRVRTDTQYF. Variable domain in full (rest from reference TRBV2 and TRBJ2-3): EPEVTQTPSHQVTQMGQEVILRCVPISNHLYFYWYRQILGQKVEFLVSFYNNEISEKSEIFDDQFSVERPDGSNFTLKIRSTKLEDSAMYFCASSEWDRVRTDTQYFGPGTRLTVL.

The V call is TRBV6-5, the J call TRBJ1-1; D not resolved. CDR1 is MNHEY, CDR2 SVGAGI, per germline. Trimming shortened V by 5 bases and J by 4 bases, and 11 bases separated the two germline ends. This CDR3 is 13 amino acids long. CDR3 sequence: CASSPQEVTEAFF. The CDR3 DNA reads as TGTGCCAGCAGTCCACAAGAGGTCACTGAAGCTTTCTTT.

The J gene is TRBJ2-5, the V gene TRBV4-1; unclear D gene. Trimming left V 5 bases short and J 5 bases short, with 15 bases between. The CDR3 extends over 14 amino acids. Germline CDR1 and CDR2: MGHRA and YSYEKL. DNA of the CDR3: TGCGCCAGCAGCTCCGGCATCCTAGTGGAGACCCAGTACTTC. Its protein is CASSSGILVETQYF.

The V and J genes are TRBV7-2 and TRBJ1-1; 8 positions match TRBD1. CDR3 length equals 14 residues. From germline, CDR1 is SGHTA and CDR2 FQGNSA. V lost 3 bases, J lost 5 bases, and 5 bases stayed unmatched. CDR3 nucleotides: TGTGCCAGCAGCTTGCAGGGGGCGGGTACTGAAGCTTTCTTT. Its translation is CASSLQGAGTEAFF.

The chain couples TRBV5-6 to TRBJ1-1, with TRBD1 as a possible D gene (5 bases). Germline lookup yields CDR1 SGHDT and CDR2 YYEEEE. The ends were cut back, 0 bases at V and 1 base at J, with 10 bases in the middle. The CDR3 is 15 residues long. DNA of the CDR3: TGTGCCAGCAGCTTGGGGTATGGGGGGAACACTGAAGCTTTCTTT. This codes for CASSLGYGGNTEAFF.

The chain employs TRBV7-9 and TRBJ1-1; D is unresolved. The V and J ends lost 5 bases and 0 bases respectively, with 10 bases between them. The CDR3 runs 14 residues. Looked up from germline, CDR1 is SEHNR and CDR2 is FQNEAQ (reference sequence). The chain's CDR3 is CASSPYALNTEAFF. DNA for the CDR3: TGTGCCAGCAGCCCCTATGCGTTGAACACTGAAGCTTTCTTT.

The CDR3 bases are TGTGCCAGCAGTTTAACTTCACCATCGGGTGAAAAACTGTTTTTT. The encoded protein is CASSLTSPSGEKLFF. The chain links TRBV28 to TRBJ1-4, with D uncertain. The CDR3 loop spans 15 amino acids. Germline CDR1 reads MDHEN; CDR2 reads SYDVKM. The V and J ends lost 2 bases and 7 bases respectively, with 14 bases between them.

The CDR3 protein is CASSPGTHGNTIYF. The CDR3 coding sequence is TGTGCCAGCAGCCCCGGGACACATGGAAACACCATATATTTT. V is TRBV25-1 and J is TRBJ1-3; D is perhaps TRBD1 (6 bases). The CDR3 is 14 amino acids. CDR1 is MGHDK, CDR2 SYGVNS, per germline. V shed 6 bases and J shed 3 bases, with 12 bases lying between them.

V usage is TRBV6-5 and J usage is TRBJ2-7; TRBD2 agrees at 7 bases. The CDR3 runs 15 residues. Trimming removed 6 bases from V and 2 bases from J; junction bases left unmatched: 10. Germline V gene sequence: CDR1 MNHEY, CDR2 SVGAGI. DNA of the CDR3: TGTGCCAGCAGGCGGGGAGCGGGACTGACCTACGAGCAGTACTTC. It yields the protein CASRRGAGLTYEQYF.

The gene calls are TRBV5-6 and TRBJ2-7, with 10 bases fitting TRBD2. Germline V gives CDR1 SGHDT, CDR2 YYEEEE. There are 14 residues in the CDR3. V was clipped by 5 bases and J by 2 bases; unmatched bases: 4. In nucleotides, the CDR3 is TGTGCCAGCAGTTCGGGACTAGCGCCCTACGAGCAGTACTTC. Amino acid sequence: CASSSGLAPYEQYF.

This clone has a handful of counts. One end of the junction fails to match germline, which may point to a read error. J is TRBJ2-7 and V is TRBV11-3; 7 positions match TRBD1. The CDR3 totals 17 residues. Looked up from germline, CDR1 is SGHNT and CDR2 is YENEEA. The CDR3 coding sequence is TGTGCCAGCAGCCTAGAGCCTACCGGGACAGATGACTACGAGCAGTACTTC. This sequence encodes CASSLEPTGTDDYEQYF. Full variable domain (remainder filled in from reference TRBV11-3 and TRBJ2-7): EAGVVQSPRYKIIEKKQPVAFWCNPISGHNTLYWYLQNLGQGPELLIRYENEEAVDDSQLPKDRFSAERLKGVDSTLKIQPAELGDSAVYLCASSLEPTGTDDYEQYFGPGTRLTVT.

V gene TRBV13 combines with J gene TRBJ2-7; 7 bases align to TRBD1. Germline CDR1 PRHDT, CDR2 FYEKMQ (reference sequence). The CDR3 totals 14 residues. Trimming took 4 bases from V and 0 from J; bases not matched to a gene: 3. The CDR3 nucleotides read TGTGCCAGCAGCTATGGGACAGACTCCTACGAGCAGTACTTC. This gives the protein CASSYGTDSYEQYF. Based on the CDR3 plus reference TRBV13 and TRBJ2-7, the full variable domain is AAGVIQSPRHLIKEKRETATLKCYPIPRHDTVYWYQQGPGQDPQFLISFYEKMQSDKGSIPDRFSAQQFSDYHSELNMSSLELGDSALYFCASSYGTDSYEQYFGPGTRLTVT.

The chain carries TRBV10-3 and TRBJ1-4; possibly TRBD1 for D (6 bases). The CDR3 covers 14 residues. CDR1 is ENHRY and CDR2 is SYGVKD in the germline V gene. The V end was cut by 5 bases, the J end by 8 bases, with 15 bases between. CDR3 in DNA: TGTGCCATCAGTCCTACAGGGAGGGACGAAAAACTGTTTTTT. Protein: CAISPTGRDEKLFF.

The CDR3 DNA reads TGTGCCATCAGGAAGGGGCAGGACGGAACAACCTACGAGCAGTACTTC. Translation: CAIRKGQDGTTYEQYF. V is TRBV10-3 and J is TRBJ2-7; perhaps TRBD1 as D (5 bases). V shed 6 bases and J shed 2 bases, with 20 bases lying between them. The germline V gene encodes CDR1 ENHRY and CDR2 SYGVKD. The CDR3 loop spans 16 amino acids.

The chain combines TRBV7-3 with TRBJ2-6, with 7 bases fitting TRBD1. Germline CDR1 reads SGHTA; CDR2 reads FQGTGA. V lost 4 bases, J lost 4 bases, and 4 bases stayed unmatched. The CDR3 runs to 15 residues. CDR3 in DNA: TGTGCCAGCAGCTCGACAGGGCCCGGGGCCAACGTCCTGACTTTC. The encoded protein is CASSSTGPGANVLTF. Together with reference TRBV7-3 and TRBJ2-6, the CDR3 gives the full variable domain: GAGVSQTPSNKVTEKGKYVELRCDPISGHTALYWYRQSLGQGPEFLIYFQGTGAADDSGLPNDRFFAVRPEGSVSTLKIQRTERGDSAVYLCASSSTGPGANVLTFGAGSRLTVL.

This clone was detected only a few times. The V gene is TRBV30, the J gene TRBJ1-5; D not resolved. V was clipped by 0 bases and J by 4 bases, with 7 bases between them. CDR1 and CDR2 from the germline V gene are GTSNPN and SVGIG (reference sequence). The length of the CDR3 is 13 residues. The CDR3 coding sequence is TGTGCCTGGAGTGTAGCCAGGAATCAGCCCCAGCATTTT. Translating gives CAWSVARNQPQHF.

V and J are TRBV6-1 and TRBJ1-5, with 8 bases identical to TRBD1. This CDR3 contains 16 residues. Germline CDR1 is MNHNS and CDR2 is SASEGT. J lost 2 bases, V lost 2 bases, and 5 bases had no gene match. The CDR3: CASSELGQGRNQPQHF. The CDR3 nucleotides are TGTGCCAGCAGTGAACTAGGACAGGGTCGCAATCAGCCCCAGCATTTT.

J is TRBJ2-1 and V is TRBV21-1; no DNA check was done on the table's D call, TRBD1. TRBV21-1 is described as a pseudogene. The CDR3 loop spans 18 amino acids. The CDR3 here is CASSRDRVFLRSYNEQFF. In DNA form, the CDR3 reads TGTGCCAGCAGCCGGGACAGGGTTTTCTTGCGGTCATACAATGAGCAGTTCTTC.